This T cell receptor beta chain derives from a study of blood T cell repertoires in COVID-19. At the level of the study: Acute and convalescent COVID-19 samples came from the United States, Italy and Spain. The cDNA or gDNA used as material had been derived from T cells, B-cell-depleted T cells, or PBMCs.

The CDR3 consists of 17 residues. V lost 5 bases and J 0 bases, leaving 17 bases between the germline ends. Germline values: CDR1 MDHEN, CDR2 SYDVKM. As handled by the study authors: For nucleated cells, counts were estimated from reference gene primer amplification. Sequenced by immunoSEQ multiplex PCR; TCRdb stores in-frame clones only, minus some. V, J and clone size are those of that table, while D and trimming were read from the DNA. The sample yields approximately 94,000 clones, around 90% seen once. This sequence joins TRBV28 and TRBJ1-5; weak D call: TRBD1 (6 bases). This clonotype originated in a woman aged 70-85 years with acute or convalescent COVID-19. Sequencing was carried out using peripheral blood. In DNA form, the CDR3 reads TGTGCCAGCAGTGCCACGAGGCAGGGGATTAGCAATCAGCCCCAGCATTTT. Residues: CASSATRQGISNQPQHF.